This T cell receptor (beta chain) is drawn from a study of T cells in Graves' hyperthyroidism and ophthalmopathy. Study-level background: Before treatment of any kind, peripheral blood was taken at initial diagnosis.

From germline, CDR1 is MNHEY and CDR2 SVGEGT. Trimming pared 4 bases from V and 10 bases from J, leaving 17 bases between. This CDR3 contains 14 residues. Points from the study as a whole: The authors' 13 V-J model separated ophthalmopathy from stable hyperthyroidism. Blood also showed most of the thyroid clonotypes that were expanded above 0.001.

Note on this clonotype: Its antigen is as yet unknown.

Amplified regions were TCR beta CDR3 sequences from RNA transcripts. First-round RT-PCR targeting the TCR CDR3 was performed with the HTBI primer set. One entry per CDR3 protein, called by TCRdb with MiXCR from the multiplex PCR reads. The data show around 280,000 distinct CDR3 sequences, 10% to 15% seen once. The chain combines TRBV6-2 or TRBV6-3 with TRBJ2-1; D possibly uses TRBD1 or TRBD2 (5 bases each). The sequenced sample consisted of blood. The sequence was obtained from a woman aged 25-40 years with Graves' hyperthyroidism that later progressed to Graves' ophthalmopathy. In DNA form, the CDR3 reads TGTGCCAGCAGTTTGGGGCTAGCAATCAGCGAGCAGTTCTTC. Protein product: CASSLGLAISEQFF.